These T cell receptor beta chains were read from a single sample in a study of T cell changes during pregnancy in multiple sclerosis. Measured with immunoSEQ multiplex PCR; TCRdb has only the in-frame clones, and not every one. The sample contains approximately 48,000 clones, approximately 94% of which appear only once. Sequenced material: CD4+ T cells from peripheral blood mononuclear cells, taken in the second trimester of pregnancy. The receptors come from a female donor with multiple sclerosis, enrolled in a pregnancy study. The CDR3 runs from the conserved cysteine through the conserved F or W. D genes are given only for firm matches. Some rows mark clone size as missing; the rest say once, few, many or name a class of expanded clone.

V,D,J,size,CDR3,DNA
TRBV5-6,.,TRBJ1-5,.,CASSLRSGNQPQHF,TGTGCCAGCAGCTTGAGGTCAGGAAATCAGCCCCAGCATTTT
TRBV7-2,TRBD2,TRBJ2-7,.,CASSPSGVAPYEQYF,TGTGCCAGCAGCCCTAGCGGGGTGGCCCCCTACGAGCAGTACTTC
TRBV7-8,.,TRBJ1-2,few,CASSLGVSRGGYTF,TGTGCCAGCAGCTTAGGTGTTTCCAGGGGTGGCTACACCTTC
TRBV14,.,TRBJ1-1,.,CASSQEVGYPAFF,TGTGCCAGCAGCCAAGAGGTCGGGTACCCGGCTTTCTTT
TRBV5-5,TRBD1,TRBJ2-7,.,CASSLWAGGYSYEQYF,TGTGCCAGCAGCTTATGGGCAGGGGGTTACTCCTACGAGCAGTACTTC
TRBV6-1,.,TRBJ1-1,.,CASRNSDPTREAFF,TGTGCCAGCAGGAATAGCGATCCTACACGAGAAGCTTTCTTT
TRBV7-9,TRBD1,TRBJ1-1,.,CASSPPGQGAATEAFF,TGTGCCAGCAGTCCTCCGGGACAGGGAGCGGCCACTGAAGCTTTCTTT
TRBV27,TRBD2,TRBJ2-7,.,CASSPRTSGYEQYF,TGTGCCAGCAGTCCTCGGACTAGCGGCTACGAGCAGTACTTC
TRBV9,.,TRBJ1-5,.,CASSVGYLNQPQHF,TGTGCCAGCAGCGTAGGCTACCTCAATCAGCCCCAGCATTTT
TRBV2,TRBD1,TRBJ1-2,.,CASMRQGAGYGYTF,TGTGCCAGCATGCGACAGGGGGCGGGCTATGGCTACACCTTC
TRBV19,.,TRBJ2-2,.,CASSSRLANTGELFF,TGTGCCAGTAGTTCCCGACTAGCGAACACCGGGGAGCTGTTTTTT
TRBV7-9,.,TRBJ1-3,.,CASSPSVQLSGNTIYF,TGTGCCAGCAGCCCTTCGGTACAGCTCTCTGGAAACACCATATATTTT
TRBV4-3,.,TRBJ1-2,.,CASSQDMVRENGNYGYTF,TGCGCCAGCAGCCAAGATATGGTCAGGGAAAATGGAAACTATGGCTACACCTTC
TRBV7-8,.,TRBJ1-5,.,CASSLGNSFSNQPQHF,TGTGCCAGCAGCTTAGGGAATAGCTTTAGCAATCAGCCCCAGCATTTT
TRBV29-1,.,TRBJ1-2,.,CSVRSGQGDYGYTF,TGCAGCGTTCGAAGTGGCCAGGGTGACTATGGCTACACCTTC
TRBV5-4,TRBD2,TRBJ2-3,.,CASSGPSGGNTDTQYF,TGTGCCAGCAGCGGACCTAGCGGGGGGAACACAGATACGCAGTATTTT
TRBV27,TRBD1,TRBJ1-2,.,CASSSTGGSTNYGYTF,TGTGCCAGCAGTTCGACAGGGGGGTCTACTAACTATGGCTACACCTTC
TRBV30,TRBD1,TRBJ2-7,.,CALRQGAYEQYF,TGTGCCCTACGACAGGGGGCCTACGAGCAGTACTTC
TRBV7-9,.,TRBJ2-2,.,CASIDGGSTGELFF,TGTGCCAGCATAGACGGCGGAAGCACCGGGGAGCTGTTTTTT
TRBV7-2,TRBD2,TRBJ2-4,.,CASSAWGGKAPIQYF,TGTGCCAGCAGCGCATGGGGGGGGAAAGCACCAATTCAGTACTTC
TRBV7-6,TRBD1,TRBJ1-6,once,CASSPWTGNPNSPLHF,TGTGCCAGCAGCCCTTGGACAGGCAATCCAAATTCACCCCTCCACTTT
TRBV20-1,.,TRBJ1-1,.,CSARGEGVAFF,TGCAGTGCTAGAGGGGAGGGAGTAGCTTTCTTT
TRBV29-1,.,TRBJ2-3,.,CSDLGGGFTDTQYF,TGCAGCGACCTGGGGGGGGGCTTCACAGATACGCAGTATTTT
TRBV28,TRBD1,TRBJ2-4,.,CASSETGLAKNIQYF,TGTGCCAGCAGCGAGACAGGGTTAGCCAAAAACATTCAGTACTTC
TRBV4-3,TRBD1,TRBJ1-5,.,CASSANRGWQPQHF,TGCGCCAGCAGCGCTAACAGGGGCTGGCAGCCCCAGCATTTT
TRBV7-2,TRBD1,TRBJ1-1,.,CAGRQGAVWDTEAFF,TGTGCCGGCCGACAGGGGGCTGTCTGGGACACTGAAGCTTTCTTT
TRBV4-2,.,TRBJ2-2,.,CASSLQTGYLPGELFF,TGTGCCAGCAGCCTGCAGACAGGTTACTTACCCGGGGAGCTGTTTTTT
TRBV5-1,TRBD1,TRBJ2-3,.,CASSSRTGVQDTQYF,TGCGCCAGCAGCTCCCGGACAGGGGTACAAGATACGCAGTATTTT